The 23 T cell receptor beta chains below all came from one sample that was sequenced in a study of T cells in localized non-small cell lung cancer. The table came from immunoSEQ multiplex PCR; TCRdb's copy has only in-frame clones and leaves some out. The sample records 100,000 or so clones, just over 90% being singletons. This specimen was PBMCs, taken before any cancer treatment. The source is a woman aged 35 to 70 with stage II squamous cell lung carcinoma.

The gene calls are TRBV15 and TRBJ1-2, with 10 bases identical to TRBD1. This CDR3 comprises 15 residues. J lost 9 bases, V lost 1 base, and 8 bases had no gene match. Germline CDR1 is LNHNV and CDR2 is YYDKDF (reference sequence). CDR3 sequence (DNA): TGTGCCACCAGCAGAGTGGGACAGGGGCGGAGAAGCTACACCTTC. It is translated as CATSRVGQGRRSYTF.

The chain has TRBV5-5 and TRBJ2-7; 8 nucleotides align to TRBD1. The CDR3 is 16 residues long. V lost 4 bases to trimming and J lost 0 bases; unmatched junction nucleotides: 9. The germline V gene has CDR1 SGHKS and CDR2 YYEKEE (reference sequence). CDR3 nucleotides: TGTGCCAGCAGCCCCGTTGAGGACAGGGTCTCCTACGAGCAGTACTTC. Translated: CASSPVEDRVSYEQYF.

A word on this clone: Other DNA sequences in the same sample also yield this CDR3. This rearrangement joins TRBV14 to TRBJ1-2; D ambiguous. The CDR3 covers 13 residues. V lost 2 bases to trimming and J lost 7 bases, with 11 bases between them. The germline V gene encodes CDR1 SGHDN and CDR2 FVKESK. The CDR3 region is CASSQQLTSGYTF. In DNA form, the CDR3 reads TGTGCCAGCAGCCAACAACTGACCTCTGGCTACACCTTC.

The genes are TRBV5-1 and TRBJ2-1; 10 positions match TRBD1. CDR3 size: 18 residues. Per the germline V gene, CDR1 is SGHRS and CDR2 is YFSETQ. V trimming: 0 bases; J trimming: 5 bases; junction bases outside the gene matches: 11. CDR3 sequence: CASSLGQGALPNNNEQFF. In DNA, the CDR3 is TGCGCCAGCAGCTTGGGACAGGGGGCCCTACCAAATAACAATGAGCAGTTCTTC.

This chain joins TRBV5-6 and TRBJ2-7, with D possibly being TRBD2 (6 bases). V was clipped by 0 bases and J by 0 bases, with 7 bases between them. The CDR3 extends over 14 amino acids. CDR1 and CDR2 from the germline V gene are SGHDT and YYEEEE. The CDR3 DNA follows: TGTGCCAGCAGCTTGGGACTAGTCTCCTACGAGCAGTACTTC. Amino acid sequence: CASSLGLVSYEQYF.

This chain uses TRBV6-1 with TRBJ1-2; D unclear. CDR3 size: 13 residues. Trimming stripped 2 bases from V and 5 bases from J, with 9 bases between. In germline, CDR1 is MNHNS, CDR2 SASEGT. This CDR3 is CASSEPVIYGYTF. CDR3 nucleotides: TGTGCCAGCAGTGAACCAGTGATTTATGGCTACACCTTC.

The rearrangement links TRBV5-1 to TRBJ2-2; D is ambiguous. Trimming shortened V by 0 bases and J by 7 bases, and 19 bases separated the two germline ends. CDR3 length equals 17 residues. Looked up from germline, CDR1 is SGHRS and CDR2 is YFSETQ. CDR3 loop: CASSLGPEPQASGELFF. For the CDR3, the DNA is TGCGCCAGCAGCTTGGGGCCCGAACCGCAGGCAAGCGGGGAGCTGTTTTTT.

This chain links TRBV29-1 with TRBJ1-3; no definite D call. This CDR3 spans 13 amino acids. CDR1 SQVTM and CDR2 ANQGSEA come from the germline V gene. V was cut by 3 bases and J by 4 bases, with 10 bases left in between. The CDR3 DNA sequence: TGCAGCGTTGACGTGCTGGCGGGAAACACCATATATTTT. This encodes CSVDVLAGNTIYF.

The chain carries TRBV7-8 and TRBJ1-6; no definite D call. V was pared by 7 bases and J by 0 bases, with 10 bases between. Germline values: CDR1 SGHVS, CDR2 FQNEAQ. The CDR3 extends over 15 amino acids. CDR3 DNA sequence: TGTGCCAGCAAGACGGAGAGCTCCTATAATTCACCCCTCCACTTT. Translated: CASKTESSYNSPLHF.

This chain joins TRBV5-5 and TRBJ2-3, with TRBD2 identical over 9 bases. Germline trimming cut 2 bases from V and 0 bases from J; bases unmatched to any gene: 4. The germline gives CDR1 SGHKS, CDR2 YYEKEE (reference sequence). This CDR3 region has 16 residues. Here the CDR3 reads CASSLERGASTDTQYF. CDR3 coding DNA: TGTGCCAGCAGCTTAGAGCGGGGGGCTAGCACAGATACGCAGTATTTT.

The CDR3 protein is CASSTSLTTNEKLFF. The CDR3 nucleotides read TGTGCCAGCAGCACAAGCCTCACAACTAATGAAAAACTGTTTTTT. The chain employs TRBV7-9 and TRBJ1-4; D remains ambiguous. Germline V CDR1 and CDR2: SEHNR, FQNEAQ (reference sequence). The CDR3 is made up of 15 amino acids. Trimming took off 5 bases at V and 0 bases at J, with 10 bases between the two ends.

This clone has just one count. The chain combines TRBV28 with TRBJ1-1; D is ambiguous. The germline gives CDR1 MDHEN, CDR2 SYDVKM. The ends were cut back, 2 bases at V and 1 base at J, with 14 bases in the middle. The CDR3 length is 16 residues. Here the CDR3 reads CASSLMAGLANTEAFF. Here the CDR3 DNA reads TGTGCCAGCAGTTTAATGGCGGGATTAGCGAACACTGAAGCTTTCTTT. Full variable domain (remainder filled in from reference TRBV28 and TRBJ1-1): DVKVTQSSRYLVKRTGEKVFLECVQDMDHENMFWYRQDPGLGLRLIYFSYDVKMKEKGDIPEGYSVSREKKERFSLILESASTNQTSMYLCASSLMAGLANTEAFFGQGTRLTVV.

CDR3 DNA sequence: TGCAGCGCCTCTTTCATGAACACTGAAGCTTTCTTT. Translated: CSASFMNTEAFF. J is TRBJ1-1 and V is TRBV29-1; D not certain. The CDR3 has 12 residues. The V gene lost 7 bases and the J gene lost 0 bases, with 9 bases spanning the gap. Germline V gives CDR1 SQVTM, CDR2 ANQGSEA.

The rearrangement links TRBV6-1 to TRBJ2-2, with 7 bases fitting TRBD1. The CDR3 length is 15 residues. The germline gives CDR1 MNHNS, CDR2 SASEGT. With 6 bases clipped from V and 5 bases from J, the junction kept 9 bases outside the gene matches. The CDR3 DNA reads as TGTGCCAGCAGCCCATCGACAGGGTCAACCGGGGAGCTGTTTTTT. The encoded protein is CASSPSTGSTGELFF.

This chain joins TRBV14 and TRBJ2-7, with D maybe TRBD1 (5 bases). V was pared by 0 bases and J by 6 bases, with 15 bases between. Germline lookup yields CDR1 SGHDN and CDR2 FVKESK. The length of the CDR3 is 15 residues. The CDR3 region has the DNA TGTGCCAGCAGCCAAGATCGGCGACAGTTGGTCGAGCAGTACTTC. Translating it yields CASSQDRRQLVEQYF.

The gene calls are TRBV7-2 and TRBJ1-5; no firm D call. CDR3 length equals 14 residues. Germline V gene sequence: CDR1 SGHTA, CDR2 FQGNSA. Deletions cut 0 bases from V and 1 base from J, with 4 bases between. In DNA, the CDR3 is TGTGCCAGCAGCTTAGCTAGCAGCAATCAGCCCCAGCATTTT. Protein: CASSLASSNQPQHF.

The chain couples TRBV25-1 to TRBJ1-3, with 8 bases lining up with TRBD1. This CDR3 is 17 amino acids long. In germline, CDR1 is MGHDK, CDR2 SYGVNS. Trimming at V came to 1 base and at J to 4 bases, leaving 9 bases not matched to a gene. CDR3 DNA sequence: TGTGCCAGCAGTGAATTTGGGCAGGGGGCTAGAGGAAACACCATATATTTT. Translated, it gives CASSEFGQGARGNTIYF. The full variable domain, completed using reference TRBV25-1 and TRBJ1-3, is EADIYQTPRYLVIGTGKKITLECSQTMGHDKMYWYQQDPGMELHLIHYSYGVNSTEKGDLSSESTVSRIRTEHFPLTLESARPSHTSQYLCASSEFGQGARGNTIYFGEGSWLTVV.

The chain combines TRBV7-2 with TRBJ2-7; 10 bases line up with TRBD2. The CDR3 is 14 amino acids. Germline trimming cut 4 bases from V and 4 bases from J; bases unmatched to any gene: 4. Germline loops: CDR1 SGHTA, CDR2 FQGNSA. The CDR3 reads CASSYSGGRYEQYF. The CDR3 DNA sequence: TGTGCCAGCAGCTATAGCGGGGGGCGGTACGAGCAGTACTTC.

V gene TRBV5-4 combines with J gene TRBJ2-1; 9 bases fit TRBD1. CDR1 SGHNT and CDR2 YYREEE come from the germline V gene (reference sequence). This CDR3 is built from 15 residues. Trimming took 5 bases from V and 4 from J; bases not matched to a gene: 7. The DNA for the CDR3 is TGTGCCAGCAGACCCGGGACAGGGCTGTACAATGAGCAGTTCTTC. Protein: CASRPGTGLYNEQFF.

V gene TRBV7-2 combines with J gene TRBJ2-5, with D hard to call. The CDR3 is made up of 15 amino acids. The V end lost 0 bases, the J end lost 0 bases, and 8 bases lay between the germline ends. Germline CDR1 is SGHTA and CDR2 is FQGNSA. This chain's CDR3 is CASSLAPSYQETQYF. The CDR3 region has the DNA TGTGCCAGCAGCTTAGCGCCGTCGTACCAAGAGACCCAGTACTTC.

The chain has TRBV10-3 and TRBJ2-3, with 14 positions matching TRBD2. The CDR3 is made up of 16 amino acids. Germline CDR1 reads ENHRY; CDR2 reads SYGVKD. With V trimmed by 7 bases and J by 4 bases, 7 bases remained unmatched. Here the CDR3 DNA reads TGTGCCATCACCCCGACTAGCGGGGGGGTGGCAGATACGCAGTATTTT. Protein product: CAITPTSGGVADTQYF.

The V and J genes are TRBV4-2 and TRBJ2-1; D is perhaps TRBD1 (5 bases). The CDR3 sequence is 16 residues long. V lost 0 bases, J lost 1 base, and 10 bases lay in between. Looked up from germline, CDR1 is LGHNA and CDR2 is YNFKEQ. CDR3: CASSQDGASSYNEQFF. Written as DNA, the CDR3 is TGTGCCAGCAGCCAAGATGGGGCCTCTTCCTACAATGAGCAGTTCTTC.

V and J are TRBV19 and TRBJ2-3; D may match TRBD1 or TRBD2 (5 bases each). Per the germline V gene, CDR1 is LNHDA and CDR2 is SQIVND (reference sequence). This CDR3 contains 15 residues. The V end was cut by 4 bases, the J end by 5 bases, with 16 bases between. The CDR3 here is CASSTYPGAEDTQYF. The CDR3 DNA follows: TGTGCCAGTAGTACCTACCCCGGGGCAGAAGATACGCAGTATTTT. The variable domain in full, completed from reference TRBV19 and TRBJ2-3, reads DGGITQSPKYLFRKEGQNVTLSCEQNLNHDAMYWYRQDPGQGLRLIYYSQIVNDFQKGDIAEGYSVSREKKESFPLTVTSAQKNPTAFYLCASSTYPGAEDTQYFGPGTRLTVL.